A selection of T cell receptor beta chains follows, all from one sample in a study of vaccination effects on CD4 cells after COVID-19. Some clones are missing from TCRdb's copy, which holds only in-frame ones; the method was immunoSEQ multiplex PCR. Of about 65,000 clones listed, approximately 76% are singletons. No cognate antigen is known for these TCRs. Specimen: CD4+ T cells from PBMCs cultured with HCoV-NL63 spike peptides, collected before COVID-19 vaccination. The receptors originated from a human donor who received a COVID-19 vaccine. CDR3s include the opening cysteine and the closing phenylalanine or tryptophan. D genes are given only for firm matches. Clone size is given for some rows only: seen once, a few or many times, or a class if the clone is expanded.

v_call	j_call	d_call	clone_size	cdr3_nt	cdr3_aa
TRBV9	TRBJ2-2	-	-	TGTGCCAGCAGCCCCCAGCGGGTCACCGGGGAGCTGTTTTTT	CASSPQRVTGELFF
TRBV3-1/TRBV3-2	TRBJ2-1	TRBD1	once	TGTGCCAGCAGCTTCCGGGACAGGGGTTACAATGAGCAGTTCTTC	CASSFRDRGYNEQFF
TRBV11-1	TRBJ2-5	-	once	TGTGCCAGCAGCTTCCGAGAGACCCAGTACTTC	CASSFRETQYF
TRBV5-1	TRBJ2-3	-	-	TGCGCCAGCAGCTTGGCCAAATCGTGGGGCGACTATAGCACAGATACGCAGTATTTT	CASSLAKSWGDYSTDTQYF
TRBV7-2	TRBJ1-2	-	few	TGTGCCAGCAGCTTAGGGTCAGATAATGGCTACACCTTC	CASSLGSDNGYTF
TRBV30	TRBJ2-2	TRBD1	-	TGTGCCTGGGACCGACAGGGACGCACCGGGGAGCTGTTTTTT	CAWDRQGRTGELFF
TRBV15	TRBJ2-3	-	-	TGTGCCACCAGGGCCTCGAGGGGAGGCACAGATACGCAGTATTTT	CATRASRGGTDTQYF
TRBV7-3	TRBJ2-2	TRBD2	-	TGTGCCAGCAGCCAAGGACTAGCGGTAACCGGGGAGCTGTTTTTT	CASSQGLAVTGELFF
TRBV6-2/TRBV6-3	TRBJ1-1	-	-	TGTGCCAGCAGTTCCCCAGGGTTGTCGGTCACTGAAGCTTTCTTT	CASSSPGLSVTEAFF
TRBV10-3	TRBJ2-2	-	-	TGTGCCACGGGCCCAGGGGCCGGGGAGCTGTTTTTT	CATGPGAGELFF
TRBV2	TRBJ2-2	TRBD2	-	TGTGCCAGCACCTTAGCGGGGCCCAACACCGGGGAGCTGTTTTTT	CASTLAGPNTGELFF
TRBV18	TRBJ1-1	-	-	TGTGCCAGCTCACTAGAACGTGCCGCTGAAGCTTTCTTT	CASSLERAAEAFF
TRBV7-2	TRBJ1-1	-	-	TGTGCCAGCAGCTTTGACAGGTACACCACTGAAGCTTTCTTT	CASSFDRYTTEAFF
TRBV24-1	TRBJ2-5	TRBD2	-	TGTGCCACCAGTGAAGCGGGGCCGTACCAAGAGACCCAGTACTTC	CATSEAGPYQETQYF
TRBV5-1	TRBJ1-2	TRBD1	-	TGCGCCAGCAGCCCGACAGGGAACTATGGCTACACCTTC	CASSPTGNYGYTF
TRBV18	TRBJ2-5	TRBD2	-	TGTGCCAGCTCACCAGATCGGGAGGAGCAAGAGACCCAGTACTTC	CASSPDREEQETQYF
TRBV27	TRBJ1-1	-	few	TGTGCCAGCAGTTCGCAGTGGAACACTGAAGCTTTCTTT	CASSSQWNTEAFF
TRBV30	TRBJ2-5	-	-	TGTGCCTGGAGTAGGGGGGGAATGGCGGGGGCCTGGCAAGAGACCCAGTACTTC	CAWSRGGMAGAWQETQYF
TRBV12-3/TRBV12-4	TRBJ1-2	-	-	TGTGCCAGCGGGCAGGAGAGGAATGGCTACACCTTC	CASGQERNGYTF
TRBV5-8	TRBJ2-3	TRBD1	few	TGTGCCAGCCCCGGGACAGGGCCCACAGATACGCAGTATTTT	CASPGTGPTDTQYF
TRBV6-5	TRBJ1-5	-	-	TGTGCCAGCAGTACGGGGGGTCAGCCCCAGCATTTT	CASSTGGQPQHF
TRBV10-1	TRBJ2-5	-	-	TGCGCCAGCAGTGACTACAGGCAAGAGACCCAGTACTTC	CASSDYRQETQYF
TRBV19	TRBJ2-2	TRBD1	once	TGTGCCAGCCGGTCGGACAGGGTGAACACCGGGGAGCTGTTTTTT	CASRSDRVNTGELFF
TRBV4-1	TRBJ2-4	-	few	TGCGCCAGCAGCCAAACAGGATCGATGGCCAAAAACATTCAGTACTTC	CASSQTGSMAKNIQYF
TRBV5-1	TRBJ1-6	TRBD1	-	TGCGCCAGCAGAACACAGACAGGGGTTAGCTCACCCCTCCACTTT	CASRTQTGVSSPLHF
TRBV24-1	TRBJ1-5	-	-	TGTGCCACCAGTGAACCCAATCAGCCCCAGCATTTT	CATSEPNQPQHF
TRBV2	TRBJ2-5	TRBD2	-	TGTGCCAGCAGTGGATCAAGCGGGGGTCCCGCTCAGTACTTC	CASSGSSGGPAQYF
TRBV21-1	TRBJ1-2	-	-	TGTGCCAGCAGCACTCGTGGTTGGGGTGAGTATGGCTACACCTTC	CASSTRGWGEYGYTF
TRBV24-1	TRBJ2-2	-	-	TGTGCCACCAGTGATATGTCGGCTAGCAACACCGGGGAGCTGTTTTTT	CATSDMSASNTGELFF
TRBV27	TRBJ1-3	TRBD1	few	TGTGCCAGCAGTCCGTACACAGGGGCTGGAAACACCATATATTTT	CASSPYTGAGNTIYF
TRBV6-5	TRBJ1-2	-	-	TGTGCCAGCAGTTACACCGGACAGTCGTTCGGCTACACCTTC	CASSYTGQSFGYTF
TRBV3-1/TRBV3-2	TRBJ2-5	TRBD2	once	TGTGCCAGCAGAACAGCGGGGCAAGAGACCCAGTACTTC	CASRTAGQETQYF
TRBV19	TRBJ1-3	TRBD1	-	TGTGCCAGTAGTAGACAGGGATCGCCTGGAAACACCATATATTTT	CASSRQGSPGNTIYF
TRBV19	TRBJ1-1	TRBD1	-	TGTGCCAGTAGTATGAACAGGGGGGCTCTTGAAGCTTTCTTT	CASSMNRGALEAFF
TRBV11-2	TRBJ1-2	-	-	TGTGCCAGCACCCCCCTCGCGGGGGGAGGCTACACCTTC	CASTPLAGGGYTF
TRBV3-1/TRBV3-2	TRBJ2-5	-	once	TGTGCCAGCAGCCAGGACCTGTACCAAGAGACCCAGTACTTC	CASSQDLYQETQYF
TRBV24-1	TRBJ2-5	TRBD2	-	TGTGCCACCAGTGATCTAGCGGGGGGGCGAGAGACCCAGTACTTC	CATSDLAGGRETQYF
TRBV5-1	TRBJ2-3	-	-	TGCGCCAGCAGTCCAAACCCAGGGGCTACAGATACGCAGTATTTT	CASSPNPGATDTQYF
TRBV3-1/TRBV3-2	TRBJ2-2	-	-	TGTGCCAGCAGCTTAAACTCGGGGGGCAGGGAGCTGTTTTTT	CASSLNSGGRELFF
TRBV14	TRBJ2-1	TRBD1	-	TGTGCCAGCAGCCAAGGGGACAGCAACTACAATGAGCAGTTCTTC	CASSQGDSNYNEQFF
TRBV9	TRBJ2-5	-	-	TGTGCCAGCAGCGTATACGGAGGGGAGACCCAGTACTTC	CASSVYGGETQYF
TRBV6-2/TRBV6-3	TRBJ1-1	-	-	TGTGCCAGCAGTTCTCCGACGGTGAACACTGAAGCTTTCTTT	CASSSPTVNTEAFF
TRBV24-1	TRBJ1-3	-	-	TGTGCCACCAGTGATTCGCTAGGTTACACCATATATTTT	CATSDSLGYTIYF
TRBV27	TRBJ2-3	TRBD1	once	TGTGCCAGCAGTTTCTTAGGGACAGGGAAAGATACGCAGTATTTT	CASSFLGTGKDTQYF
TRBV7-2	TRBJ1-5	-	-	TGTGCCAGCAGCTCCCGGGCGGATTACAATCAGCCCCAGCATTTT	CASSSRADYNQPQHF